One and the same sample provided the 10 T cell receptor beta chains below, sequenced in a study of T cells in women clearing cervical HPV infection. Sequencing used immunoSEQ multiplex PCR; TCRdb keeps in-frame clones, though not all of them. Recorded for this sample: 42,000 or so clones. Source material: blood buffy coat. The receptor source for this set is a woman between 18 and 70 years old with a cervical HPV16 infection that either progressed to CIN3+ or cleared (not recorded which).

With respect to this clone: Coverage ceases 3 residues before the CDR3 finishes, and the germline J gene fills in the end. V and J are TRBV5-6 and TRBJ2-1; the D is unclear. CDR1 SGHDT and CDR2 YYEEEE come from the germline V gene. The CDR3 runs to 12 residues. V dropped 1 base and J dropped 4 bases, with 3 bases sitting between them. The CDR3 sequence: CASSLYYNEQFF. The CDR3 DNA, read in part, is TGTGCCAGCAGCTTGTATTACAATGAG.

Points on this clone: The read gets to within 3 residues of the CDR3 end, and the germline J gene fills in the rest. The V gene is TRBV18, the J gene TRBJ1-2; 9 bases map to TRBD1. CDR1 and CDR2 from the germline V gene are KGHSH and LQKENI. This CDR3 region has 14 residues. The part of the CDR3 DNA that was read is TGTGCCAGCTCATCGACTGGGACAGGGATGGGG. Translation: CASSSTGTGMG. The full CDR3 reads CASSSTGTGMGYTF. Full variable domain (missing parts from reference TRBV18 and TRBJ1-2): NAGVMQNPRHLVRRRGQEARLRCSPMKGHSHVYWYRQLPEEGLKFMVYLQKENIIDESGMPKERFSAEFPKEGPSILRIQQVVRGDSAAYFCASSSTGTGMGYTFGSGTRLTVV.

In the case of this clone: The read ends 3 residues before the CDR3 terminus; that terminus is restored from the germline J gene. The gene calls are TRBV10-3 and TRBJ2-5; 9 bases are a match to TRBD1. Germline CDR1 reads ENHRY; CDR2 reads SYGVKD. With V trimmed by 5 bases and J by 5 bases, 3 bases remained unmatched. The CDR3 is 13 amino acids. CDR3 DNA, as far as it was read: TGTGCCATCAGTACAGGGGGCAGGGAGACC. Its protein is CAISTGGRET. The entire CDR3 sequence reads CAISTGGRETQYF.

As regards this clone: The sequence runs out 3 residues before the end of the CDR3; the remainder is reconstructed from the germline J gene. The chain links TRBV2 to TRBJ2-1; 7 positions match TRBD2. Germline loops: CDR1 SNHLY, CDR2 FYNNEI. This CDR3 has 13 residues. Trimming removed 2 bases from V and 9 bases from J; junction bases left unmatched: 4. CDR3 DNA (partial): TGTGCCAGCAGTGAACTAGCGGACACTGAG. This sequence encodes CASSELADTE. The entire CDR3 reads CASSELADTEQFF. Supplemented by reference TRBV2 and TRBJ2-1, the full variable domain reads EPEVTQTPSHQVTQMGQEVILRCVPISNHLYFYWYRQILGQKVEFLVSFYNNEISEKSEIFDDQFSVERPDGSNFTLKIRSTKLEDSAMYFCASSELADTEQFFGPGTRLTVL.

A word on this clone: The read is 3 residues too short to cover the CDR3 end, so that end is filled in from the germline J gene. This rearrangement joins TRBV11-2 to TRBJ1-2; no clear D. Germline CDR1 is SGHAT and CDR2 is FQNNGV. V was clipped by 5 bases and J by 6 bases, with 19 bases between them. The length of the CDR3 is 15 residues. The CDR3 region is CASSTLRSPRDGYTF. CDR3 bases read: TGTGCCAGCAGCACCCTCCGGTCCCCACGGGATGGC.

Points on this clone: The read ends 3 residues early relative to the CDR3; the germline J gene fills the gap. This rearrangement joins TRBV14 to TRBJ1-2; 7 bases map to TRBD1. Germline CDR1 is SGHDN and CDR2 is FVKESK. The CDR3 extends over 16 amino acids. Trimming removed 0 bases from V and 4 bases from J; junction bases left unmatched: 8. The CDR3 region is CASSQEGQTGPYGYTF. Partial CDR3 DNA: TGTGCCAGCAGCCAAGAGGGACAGACAGGTCCCTATGGC.

Comments on this clone: Sequencing ends 3 residues short of the CDR3 end; the germline J gene provides the rest. The rearrangement joins TRBV7-2 to TRBJ1-6; TRBD1 agrees at 11 bases. The CDR3 is 15 amino acids. V lost 5 bases to trimming and J lost 9 bases; unmatched junction nucleotides: 6. Looked up from germline, CDR1 is SGHTA and CDR2 is FQGNSA. The CDR3 bases that were read are TGTGCCAGCAGCACAGGGACAGGGGGTGTTTCACCC. It codes for CASSTGTGGVSP. The CDR3 as a whole reads CASSTGTGGVSPLHF.

Points on this clone: The CDR3 end falls 3 residues outside the read, so it is completed with the germline J gene. The V and J genes are TRBV7-8 and TRBJ1-2, with 7 bases lining up with TRBD1. The CDR3 runs to 15 residues. Germline CDR1 and CDR2: SGHVS and FQNEAQ. The V segment lost 1 base and the J segment 2 bases; nucleotides outside the gene matches: 4. CDR3 in amino acids: CASSLVRGANYGYTF. Partial CDR3 DNA: TGTGCCAGCAGCTTAGTCAGGGGGGCAAACTATGGC. The full variable domain, its missing parts supplied by reference TRBV7-8 and TRBJ1-2, is GAGVSQSPRYKVAKRGQDVALRCDPISGHVSLFWYQQALGQGPEFLTYFQNEAQLDKSGLPSDRFFAERPEGSVSTLKIQRTQQEDSAVYLCASSLVRGANYGYTFGSGTRLTVV.

With respect to this clone: The read finishes 3 residues shy of the CDR3 end, and the germline J gene is used to complete it. This chain joins TRBV6-1 and TRBJ2-1; 7 bases agree with TRBD1. Trimming took 1 base from V and 9 from J; bases not matched to a gene: 21. The germline CDR1 and CDR2 sequences are MNHNS and SASEGT. The CDR3 has 19 residues. The CDR3 sequence is CASSEDSTGIFVGTVEQFF. CDR3 DNA, as far as it was read: TGTGCCAGCAGTGAAGATTCGACAGGGATATTTGTGGGAACAGTTGAG.

Worth noting for this clone: The CDR3 end is not reached by the read, which stops 3 residues before it; the germline J gene fills it in. This chain links TRBV5-1 with TRBJ2-1; 8 bases map to TRBD2. This CDR3 region has 17 residues. Germline CDR1 is SGHRS and CDR2 is YFSETQ. Trimming cost V 0 bases and J 0 bases; bases outside gene matches: 5. The CDR3 protein is CASSLGGGGSSYNEQFF. The sequenced part of the CDR3 DNA is TGCGCCAGCAGCTTGGGCGGCGGGGGGAGCTCCTACAATGAG.